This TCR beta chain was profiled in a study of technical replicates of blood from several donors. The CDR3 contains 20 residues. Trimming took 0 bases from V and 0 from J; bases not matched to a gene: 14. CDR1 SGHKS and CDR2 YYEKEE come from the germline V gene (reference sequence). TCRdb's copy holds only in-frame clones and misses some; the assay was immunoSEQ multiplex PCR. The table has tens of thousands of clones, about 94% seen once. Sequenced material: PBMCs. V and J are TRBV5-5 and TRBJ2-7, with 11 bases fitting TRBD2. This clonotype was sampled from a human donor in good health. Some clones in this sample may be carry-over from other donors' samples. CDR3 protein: CASSLVLRASGGKNSYEQYF. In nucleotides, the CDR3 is TGTGCCAGCAGCTTGGTTCTGCGTGCTAGCGGGGGGAAAAACTCCTACGAGCAGTACTTC.